The next 30 T cell receptor beta chains were all read from a single sample in a study of TIL therapy for anti-PD-1-resistant metastatic lung cancer. The libraries were made with immunoSEQ v3. TCRdb's copy holds only in-frame clones and misses some; the assay was immunoSEQ multiplex PCR. The sample records tens of thousands of clones, around 87% being singletons. Time point in this sample: pre-treatment sample, taken before nivolumab and TIL therapy. Sequenced material: blood, taken at baseline. The receptors were sampled from a person aged 25 to 85 with non-small cell lung cancer.

The V and J genes are TRBV11-2 and TRBJ1-3; a weak D match, TRBD1 (6 bases). Looked up from germline, CDR1 is SGHAT and CDR2 is FQNNGV. This CDR3 has 16 amino acids. Trimming shortened V by 5 bases and J by 2 bases, and 16 bases separated the two germline ends. The CDR3 DNA reads TGTGCCAGCAGCCCCGATCAGGGGTGGGCTGGAAACACCATATATTTT. It encodes CASSPDQGWAGNTIYF.

V usage is TRBV7-8 and J usage is TRBJ1-4, with D possibly TRBD1 on 5 matching bases. The CDR3 contains 15 residues. Deletions cut 5 bases from V and 5 bases from J, with 15 bases between. Germline V gene sequence: CDR1 SGHVS, CDR2 FQNEAQ. This CDR3 is CASSTASGGNEKLFF. The CDR3, as DNA: TGTGCCAGCAGCACCGCTAGCGGGGGGAATGAAAAACTGTTTTTT.

The V and J genes are TRBV27 and TRBJ1-1, with unresolved D. V lost 9 bases and J lost 1, with 12 bases in between. From germline, CDR1 is MNHEY and CDR2 SMNVEV (reference sequence). The CDR3 consists of 13 residues. CDR3 amino acids: CASRSTPNTEAFF. The CDR3 DNA reads as TGTGCCAGTAGAAGCACCCCGAACACTGAAGCTTTCTTT.

The V gene is TRBV11-2, the J gene TRBJ1-5; 9 bases are shared with TRBD1. V lost 4 bases, J lost 1 base, and 2 bases stayed unmatched. Germline CDR1 is SGHAT and CDR2 is FQNNGV. This CDR3 contains 15 residues. The CDR3 DNA is TGTGCCAGCAGCTGGGGGACAGGGAGCAATCAGCCCCAGCATTTT. Its protein product is CASSWGTGSNQPQHF.

The rearrangement links TRBV27 to TRBJ2-1; D may be TRBD2 (5 bases). This CDR3 has 11 amino acids. The germline V and J ends were trimmed by 5 bases and 10 bases, with 9 bases remaining between them. Per germline, CDR1 MNHEY and CDR2 SMNVEV (reference sequence). The chain's CDR3 is CASSLGLEQFF. The CDR3 nucleotides are TGTGCCAGCAGTCTTGGACTCGAGCAGTTCTTC.

The chain recombines TRBV15 with TRBJ1-4; D remains unclear. Germline V gene lookup returns CDR1 LNHNV and CDR2 YYDKDF (reference sequence). The length of the CDR3 is 15 residues. Trimming stripped 0 bases from V and 4 bases from J, with 9 bases between. The CDR3 sequence is CATSRDRRFNEKLFF. The CDR3 region has the DNA TGTGCCACCAGCAGAGATCGCAGATTTAATGAAAAACTGTTTTTT. Full variable domain (outside the CDR3, taken from reference TRBV15 and TRBJ1-4): DAMVIQNPRYQVTQFGKPVTLSCSQTLNHNVMYWYQQKSSQAPKLLFHYYDKDFNNEADTPDNFQSRRPNTSFCFLDIRSPGLGDTAMYLCATSRDRRFNEKLFFGSGTQLSVL.

This sequence joins TRBV28 and TRBJ2-3, with D possibly matching TRBD1 (6 bases). Germline V gene sequence: CDR1 MDHEN, CDR2 SYDVKM. The V end lost 7 bases, the J end lost 4 bases, and 12 bases lay between the germline ends. The CDR3 is 13 amino acids. The CDR3 DNA reads as TGTGCCAGCACCAGGGGTTCGCCAGATACGCAGTATTTT. It encodes CASTRGSPDTQYF.

The rearrangement uses TRBV27 and TRBJ2-7; either TRBD1 or TRBD2 may supply D (5 bases each). CDR1 and CDR2 from the germline V gene are MNHEY and SMNVEV (reference sequence). Trimming pared 6 bases from V and 3 bases from J, leaving 15 bases between. The CDR3 covers 14 residues. The DNA of the CDR3 is TGTGCCAGCAGCCTCACACGGGACGACTACGAGCAGTACTTC. This codes for CASSLTRDDYEQYF.

The CDR3 loop reads CASIVAPTPPGNTIYF. DNA for the CDR3: TGTGCCAGCATTGTAGCCCCGACCCCCCCCGGAAACACCATATATTTT. The chain employs TRBV2 and TRBJ1-3; D is uncertain. Germline V gene data show CDR1 as SNHLY and CDR2 as FYNNEI. Trimming removed 7 bases at V and 4 bases at J, with 20 bases between. CDR3 length: 16 residues.

The chain employs TRBV18 and TRBJ1-4; D remains ambiguous. Trimming left V 3 bases short and J 2 bases short, with 10 bases between. The CDR3 totals 15 residues. From germline, CDR1 is KGHSH and CDR2 LQKENI. This CDR3 is CASSPVRDTNEKLFF. The DNA of the CDR3 is TGTGCCAGCTCACCGGTCCGGGATACTAATGAAAAACTGTTTTTT.

This clone was counted once. V usage is TRBV9 and J usage is TRBJ2-2; no clear D. With 4 bases removed from V and 3 bases from J, the gap between germline ends came to 13 bases. This CDR3 region has 15 residues. Germline CDR1 reads SGDLS; CDR2 reads YYNGEE. The CDR3 DNA sequence: TGTGCCAGCAGCCCCCTAGGACGGGACACCGGGGAGCTGTTTTTT. This encodes CASSPLGRDTGELFF.

V gene TRBV5-5 combines with J gene TRBJ2-7, with a weak D call TRBD1 (5 bases). Trimming took off 4 bases at V and 2 bases at J, with 13 bases between the two ends. The CDR3 runs to 14 residues. Germline V gene sequence: CDR1 SGHKS, CDR2 YYEKEE (reference sequence). CDR3 protein: CASSHRQSTYEQYF. As DNA, the CDR3 is TGTGCCAGCAGCCACCGACAGAGTACCTACGAGCAGTACTTC.

The V gene is TRBV2, the J gene TRBJ2-1; 8 bases fit TRBD1. From germline, CDR1 is SNHLY and CDR2 FYNNEI. CDR3 length equals 14 residues. The junction had 1 base not matched to a gene; V was cut back by 2 bases and J by 4 bases. DNA of the CDR3: TGTGCCAGCAGTGAAAGGACAGGGTACAATGAGCAGTTCTTC. Translating it yields CASSERTGYNEQFF.

The rearrangement links TRBV5-1 to TRBJ1-3; D possibly corresponds to TRBD1 (5 bases). Per germline, CDR1 SGHRS and CDR2 YFSETQ. Trimming left V 2 bases short and J 0 bases short, with 9 bases between. The CDR3 is 15 residues long. This chain's CDR3 is CASSFGDHSGNTIYF. The CDR3 bases are TGCGCCAGCAGCTTCGGGGACCACTCTGGAAACACCATATATTTT.

The CDR3 region has the DNA TGTGCCAGTAGTATGGTGGCGGGAGGGCCGACAGATACGCAGTATTTT. It codes for CASSMVAGGPTDTQYF. V and J are TRBV19 and TRBJ2-3; 9 nucleotides agree with TRBD2. With 3 bases clipped from V and 3 bases from J, the junction kept 7 bases outside the gene matches. Per germline, CDR1 LNHDA and CDR2 SQIVND (reference sequence). The CDR3 contains 16 residues.

There are a few counts of this clone. The gene calls are TRBV7-9 and TRBJ2-7, with D perhaps matching TRBD1 (6 bases). Trimming took 1 base from V and 3 from J, leaving 13 bases between them. The CDR3 runs to 15 residues. In germline, CDR1 is SEHNR, CDR2 FQNEAQ (reference sequence). The CDR3, as DNA: TGTGCCAGCAGCTTAGGAGCCCAGGGGTTCTACGAGCAGTACTTC. It codes for CASSLGAQGFYEQYF.

The chain recombines TRBV7-8 with TRBJ2-7, with D uncertain. The V gene lost 0 bases and the J gene lost 5 bases, with 5 bases spanning the gap. CDR1 is SGHVS, CDR2 FQNEAQ, per germline. The CDR3 is 12 residues long. CDR3 residues: CASSLAVHEQYF. The CDR3 DNA follows: TGTGCCAGCAGCTTAGCGGTACACGAGCAGTACTTC.

This sequence joins TRBV18 and TRBJ2-3, with D unresolved. CDR1 KGHSH and CDR2 LQKENI come from the germline V gene. V was clipped by 2 bases and J by 6 bases, with 12 bases between them. There are 14 residues in the CDR3. This CDR3 is CASSPDVMRDTQYF. CDR3 bases: TGTGCCAGCTCACCAGACGTCATGAGGGATACGCAGTATTTT. The full variable domain, its missing parts supplied by reference TRBV18 and TRBJ2-3, is NAGVMQNPRHLVRRRGQEARLRCSPMKGHSHVYWYRQLPEEGLKFMVYLQKENIIDESGMPKERFSAEFPKEGPSILRIQQVVRGDSAAYFCASSPDVMRDTQYFGPGTRLTVL.

This chain joins TRBV28 and TRBJ2-2, with D tentatively TRBD1 (5 bases). The CDR3 has 15 amino acids. V was pared by 3 bases and J by 5 bases, with 13 bases between. CDR1 is MDHEN, CDR2 SYDVKM, per germline. CDR3: CASSFRQGSTGELFF. DNA for the CDR3: TGTGCCAGCAGTTTCCGGCAGGGCTCAACCGGGGAGCTGTTTTTT.

V gene TRBV19 combines with J gene TRBJ1-1; no clear D gene. The CDR3 runs 13 residues. From germline, CDR1 is LNHDA and CDR2 SQIVND (reference sequence). V was pared by 4 bases and J by 2 bases, with 8 bases between. In DNA, the CDR3 is TGTGCCAGTAGTAACCAGGTTAACACTGAAGCTTTCTTT. This sequence encodes CASSNQVNTEAFF.

The gene calls are TRBV9 and TRBJ2-1, with 8 bases identical to TRBD2. This CDR3 has 16 amino acids. Trimming took 4 bases from V and 0 from J; bases not matched to a gene: 6. Germline V gene sequence: CDR1 SGDLS, CDR2 YYNGEE. The CDR3 is CASSPLRGASYNEQFF. DNA for the CDR3: TGTGCCAGCAGCCCACTGCGGGGGGCCTCCTACAATGAGCAGTTCTTC.

Only one count was recorded for this clone. The chain recombines TRBV27 with TRBJ2-7; D tentatively fits TRBD1 or TRBD2 (6 bases each). The germline gives CDR1 MNHEY, CDR2 SMNVEV (reference sequence). Deletions cut 8 bases from V and 0 bases from J, with 17 bases between. The CDR3 spans 15 residues. The CDR3 is CASGFGGGTSYEQYF. As DNA, the CDR3 is TGTGCCAGCGGGTTCGGGGGCGGCACCTCCTACGAGCAGTACTTC.

This chain links TRBV6-6 with TRBJ1-2; possible D gene TRBD1, 6 bases. Germline V gives CDR1 MNHNY, CDR2 SVGAGI (reference sequence). The V end lost 0 bases, the J end lost 0 bases, and 11 bases lay between the germline ends. The CDR3 extends over 16 amino acids. DNA of the CDR3: TGTGCCAGCAGTTACTCTCGGTCAGGGGCTAACTATGGCTACACCTTC. Its protein is CASSYSRSGANYGYTF.

The chain has TRBV5-1 and TRBJ2-5; D is possibly TRBD1 or TRBD2 (5 bases each). CDR1 and CDR2 (germline): SGHRS, YFSETQ. V was pared by 0 bases and J by 5 bases, with 14 bases between. The CDR3 runs to 15 residues. CDR3: CASSLDPGRAETQYF. As DNA, the CDR3 is TGCGCCAGCAGCTTGGATCCAGGGCGGGCCGAGACCCAGTACTTC.

This chain connects TRBV11-2 to TRBJ2-5; no definite D call. The CDR3 extends over 15 amino acids. Germline-derived CDR1 and CDR2 are SGHAT and FQNNGV. V was clipped by 5 bases and J by 5 bases, with 18 bases between them. DNA of the CDR3: TGTGCCAGCAGCGCTAGAGTTGCCGCTTTTGAGACCCAGTACTTC. Protein product: CASSARVAAFETQYF.

V is TRBV7-3 and J is TRBJ2-1, with 9 bases matching TRBD2. V dropped 3 bases and J dropped 7; count of bases not matched to a gene: 4. This CDR3 has 14 amino acids. Germline CDR1 and CDR2: SGHTA and FQGTGA. CDR3 sequence: CASSFGTSLNEQFF. The CDR3 DNA reads TGTGCCAGCAGCTTCGGGACTAGCTTAAATGAGCAGTTCTTC.

J is TRBJ2-5 and V is TRBV18; 8 positions agree with TRBD2. Per the germline V gene, CDR1 is KGHSH and CDR2 is LQKENI. Unmatched junction bases numbered 10, after V lost 2 bases and J lost 5 bases. This CDR3 region has 16 residues. CDR3 protein: CASSPISGSIEETQYF. In DNA, the CDR3 is TGTGCCAGCTCACCAATCAGCGGGAGTATAGAGGAGACCCAGTACTTC.

For the CDR3, the DNA is TGCAGCGTTGAAGGCCCCTATAAGGCTGAAGCTTTCTTT. Its protein is CSVEGPYKAEAFF. This rearrangement joins TRBV29-1 to TRBJ1-1; D remains unclear. Per germline, CDR1 SQVTM and CDR2 ANQGSEA. The germline V and J ends were trimmed by 1 base and 6 bases, with 12 bases remaining between them. The CDR3 has 13 residues.

The chain joins TRBV9 to TRBJ1-1; 9 bases match TRBD1. There are 14 residues in the CDR3. Per germline, CDR1 SGDLS and CDR2 YYNGEE. The junction had 0 bases not matched to a gene; V was cut back by 0 bases and J by 3 bases. In nucleotides, the CDR3 is TGTGCCAGCAGCGTAGGACAGGGGGACACTGAAGCTTTCTTT. Its translation: CASSVGQGDTEAFF. The variable domain in full, with the rest retrieved from reference TRBV9 and TRBJ1-1, is DSGVTQTPKHLITATGQRVTLRCSPRSGDLSVYWYQQSLDQGLQFLIQYYNGEERAKGNILERFSAQQFPDLHSELNLSSLELGDSALYFCASSVGQGDTEAFFGQGTRLTVV.

The chain is built from TRBV19 and TRBJ1-1, with D unclear. This CDR3 is 15 amino acids long. V was shortened by 1 base and J by 5 bases, with 14 bases between the two germline ends. CDR1 and CDR2 (germline): LNHDA, SQIVND (reference sequence). CDR3: CASSIGKTSVTEAFF. For the CDR3, the DNA is TGTGCCAGTAGTATAGGGAAAACGTCGGTGACTGAAGCTTTCTTT.